These T cell receptor beta chains were read from a single sample in a study of beta chain features in type 1 diabetes. This table comes from immunoSEQ multiplex PCR, and its TCRdb copy is limited to in-frame clones, with some not included. Among a few hundred thousand clones listed, roughly 14% were seen once. The specimen was naive CD4+ T cells from blood. The receptors originated from a man aged 25-45 years with type 1 diabetes. CDR3s include the opening cysteine and the closing phenylalanine or tryptophan. The D gene is left open where the match is weak. Clone sizes are given selectively: once, few, many, or a class where the clone is expanded.

d_gene,j_gene,abundance,v_gene,CDR3nt,CDR3aa
-,TRBJ2-1,few,TRBV6-5,TGTGCCAGCAGCACGCGTACCAATGAGCAGTTCTTC,CASSTRTNEQFF
TRBD1,TRBJ2-7,-,TRBV5-1,TGCGCCAGCCGTCGCCCGACAGGGAACGAGCAGTACTTC,CASRRPTGNEQYF
-,TRBJ2-7,few,TRBV4-1,TGCGCCAGCAGCCAAGAAGGGGTCGAGTACGAGCAGTACTTC,CASSQEGVEYEQYF
TRBD1,TRBJ1-1,few,TRBV29-1,TGCAGCGTTATTCCACAGGGGGGGACTGAAGCTTTCTTT,CSVIPQGGTEAFF
-,TRBJ2-2,few,TRBV5-1,TGCGCCAGCAGCCCCGGCTCCAGGACGAACACCGGGGAGCTGTTTTTT,CASSPGSRTNTGELFF
-,TRBJ2-5,-,TRBV19,TGTGCCAGTAGTAACGACGGGGGAGAGTACTTC,CASSNDGGEYF
-,TRBJ1-4,few,TRBV14,TGTGCCAGCAGCCACGCCACCATAAGAGGAGGTGAAAAACTGTTTTTT,CASSHATIRGGEKLFF
-,TRBJ1-1,-,TRBV5-1,TGCGCCAGCAGCTTTCAGGGCGGCACTGAAGCTTTCTTT,CASSFQGGTEAFF
-,TRBJ2-7,-,TRBV7-8,TGTGCCAGCAGCTTACCAACTAAGACTGGACTGAGGATCTACGAGCAGTACTTC,CASSLPTKTGLRIYEQYF
-,TRBJ2-1,few,TRBV2,TGTGCCAGCAGTGGGGACTTCAATGAGCAGTTCTTC,CASSGDFNEQFF
-,TRBJ2-5,-,TRBV7-9,TGTGCCAGCAGTCCGAGGGGGAGGGCCGAGAAGACCCAGTACTTC,CASSPRGRAEKTQYF
TRBD1,TRBJ1-3,few,TRBV7-9,TGTGCCAGCAGCTCGACCCGGGACAGGGGGCGGACTGGAAACACCATATATTTT,CASSSTRDRGRTGNTIYF
TRBD1,TRBJ2-7,few,TRBV23-1,TGCGCCAGCAGTCCGTACAGGACAGGGGTCTACGAGCAGTACTTC,CASSPYRTGVYEQYF
-,TRBJ2-5,-,TRBV19,TGTGCCAGTAGTCCCCCGGGCCAAGAGACCCAGTACTTC,CASSPPGQETQYF
-,TRBJ2-7,few,TRBV7-2,TGTGCCAGCAGCCCCATAGGGGAAAGGGGAATCTACGAGCAGTACTTC,CASSPIGERGIYEQYF
-,TRBJ1-1,-,TRBV5-1,TGCGCCAGCAGCTTGTCTACAGGGATGAACACTGAAGCTTTCTTT,CASSLSTGMNTEAFF
-,TRBJ2-2,-,TRBV5-1,TGCGCCAGCAGCTTGTCCGACATCAACACCGGGGAGCTGTTTTTT,CASSLSDINTGELFF
-,TRBJ2-1,-,TRBV20-1,TGCAGTGTCAGGGGTGGGAATGAGCAGTTCTTC,CSVRGGNEQFF
-,TRBJ2-3,few,TRBV7-9,TGTGCCAGCAGCTTAGTATCGGGAACCGCAGATACGCAGTATTTT,CASSLVSGTADTQYF
TRBD2,TRBJ2-5,-,TRBV9,TGTGCCAGCAGCGTAGCCGGCGGGACTAGCGGAAGATTCCAAGAGACCCAGTACTTC,CASSVAGGTSGRFQETQYF
-,TRBJ1-2,-,TRBV2,TGTGCCAGCAGTTCCGACGGGAACTATGGCTACACCTTC,CASSSDGNYGYTF
TRBD1,TRBJ2-7,few,TRBV10-3,TGTGCCATCAGTGGGACAGGGGACCCCTACGAGCAGTACTTC,CAISGTGDPYEQYF
TRBD1,TRBJ1-5,few,TRBV2,TGTGCCAGCAGTGACGGGACAGGGCGGCAGCCCCAGCATTTT,CASSDGTGRQPQHF
-,TRBJ1-1,few,TRBV19,TGTGCCAGTAGTTCCACTATGAACACTGAAGCTTTCTTT,CASSSTMNTEAFF
TRBD2,TRBJ2-1,-,TRBV5-1,TGCGCCAGCAGCAAGCGGGAGGGATACAATGAGCAGTTCTTC,CASSKREGYNEQFF
-,TRBJ1-1,few,TRBV21-1,TGTGCCAGCAGCAAAGTCGAGGGCCAAGCTTTCTTT,CASSKVEGQAFF
TRBD1,TRBJ2-7,few,TRBV6-5,TGTGCCAGCAGTTACGAGGGGACAGGGTATTCCGAGCAGTACTTC,CASSYEGTGYSEQYF
TRBD2,TRBJ2-2,few,TRBV5-1,TGCGCCAGCAGCGTGACTAGCGGGGTGAACACCGGGGAGCTGTTTTTT,CASSVTSGVNTGELFF
-,TRBJ2-5,-,TRBV10-3,TGTGCCATCAGCGCCGTCGGGGAGACCCAGTACTTC,CAISAVGETQYF
-,TRBJ1-1,few,TRBV5-1,TGCGCCAGCAGCTTGTCGGGGGAAGCGACTGAAGCTTTCTTT,CASSLSGEATEAFF
TRBD2,TRBJ2-7,-,TRBV6-1,TGTGCCAGCAGCGGGTTAGCGGGAGCGCCCTACGAGCAGTACTTC,CASSGLAGAPYEQYF
-,TRBJ2-5,few,TRBV19,TGTGCCAGTAGTATAGGACCCTCGGGGTTAGAGACCCAGTACTTC,CASSIGPSGLETQYF
TRBD1,TRBJ1-1,-,TRBV5-1,TGCGCCAGCAGCTGGGGACAGCTGAACACTGAAGCTTTCTTT,CASSWGQLNTEAFF
-,TRBJ2-3,few,TRBV18,TGTGCCAGCTCATCCCGACAGGGCACAGATACGCAGTATTTT,CASSSRQGTDTQYF
TRBD1,TRBJ1-5,few,TRBV2,TGTGCCAGCAGTGGGACAGGGGCAAATCAGCCCCAGCATTTT,CASSGTGANQPQHF
-,TRBJ1-1,-,TRBV2,TGTGCCAGCAGTTTGACATTAGATGCTTTCTTT,CASSLTLDAFF
TRBD2,TRBJ2-5,few,TRBV28,TGTGCCAGCAGTTCCCGGACTAGCGGGGGGGCTCGGGAGACCCAGTACTTC,CASSSRTSGGARETQYF
TRBD1,TRBJ2-5,-,TRBV5-1,TGCGCCAGCCATACCAACAGGGGAGAGACCCAGTACTTC,CASHTNRGETQYF
TRBD2,TRBJ2-1,-,TRBV9,TGTGCCAGCAGCAATGGCGGGAGCTCCTACAATGAGCAGTTCTTC,CASSNGGSSYNEQFF
TRBD1,TRBJ2-1,-,TRBV5-4,TGTGCCAGCAGCCCTCGACAGGGAACCTACAATGAGCAGTTCTTC,CASSPRQGTYNEQFF
-,TRBJ1-1,-,TRBV2,TGTGCCAGCAGTGATAGGGGGGGCTCCGGGATGAACACTGAAGCTTTCTTT,CASSDRGGSGMNTEAFF
-,TRBJ1-1,-,TRBV7-2,TGTGCCAGCAGCTTAACGGGGAGGCATGCTGAAGCTTTCTTT,CASSLTGRHAEAFF
TRBD2,TRBJ2-4,few,TRBV4-2,TGTGCCAGCAGCGAGCGGGAGTCCGGAAACATTCAGTACTTC,CASSERESGNIQYF
TRBD2,TRBJ2-2,-,TRBV5-1,TGCGCCAGCAGCCCCGGACTAGCGGGAGGAGCCACCGGGGAGCTGTTTTTT,CASSPGLAGGATGELFF
TRBD1,TRBJ1-1,-,TRBV2,TGTGCCAGCAGCCCGGGACAGCGGAACACTGAAGCTTTCTTT,CASSPGQRNTEAFF
-,TRBJ2-3,few,TRBV5-1,TGCGCCAGCAGCTTGAGGGAGGCAGATACGCAGTATTTT,CASSLREADTQYF
-,TRBJ1-1,-,TRBV30,TGTGCCTGGAGGGCCCGGAACACTGAAGCTTTCTTT,CAWRARNTEAFF
TRBD1,TRBJ1-1,few,TRBV2,TGTGCCAGCAGTGAACTTGGTCCCGGGACAGGCTTCACTGAAGCTTTCTTT,CASSELGPGTGFTEAFF
TRBD1,TRBJ1-1,-,TRBV6-1,TGTGCCAGCACTCGGACAGGGTCGAACACTGAAGCTTTCTTT,CASTRTGSNTEAFF
TRBD2,TRBJ2-1,-,TRBV29-1,TGCAGCGTTCGGGCTAGCGGCTCCTACAATGAGCAGTTCTTC,CSVRASGSYNEQFF
-,TRBJ2-2,-,TRBV11-3,TGTGCCAGCAGCTCCCGACTGAACACCGGGGAGCTGTTTTTT,CASSSRLNTGELFF
-,TRBJ1-1,-,TRBV30,TGTGCCTGGAGTGTTTCAGTGAACACTGAAGCTTTCTTT,CAWSVSVNTEAFF
TRBD1,TRBJ1-1,few,TRBV18,TGTGCCAGCTCACCCCTAACAGGGGGCGAGGCTTTCTTT,CASSPLTGGEAFF
-,TRBJ2-2,few,TRBV30,TGTGCCTGGAGTGGGCCAGGGGGAGGCACCGGGGAGCTGTTTTTT,CAWSGPGGGTGELFF
-,TRBJ2-1,-,TRBV19,TGTGCCAGTAGTCCCAGGAGGTCCTACAATGAGCAGTTCTTC,CASSPRRSYNEQFF